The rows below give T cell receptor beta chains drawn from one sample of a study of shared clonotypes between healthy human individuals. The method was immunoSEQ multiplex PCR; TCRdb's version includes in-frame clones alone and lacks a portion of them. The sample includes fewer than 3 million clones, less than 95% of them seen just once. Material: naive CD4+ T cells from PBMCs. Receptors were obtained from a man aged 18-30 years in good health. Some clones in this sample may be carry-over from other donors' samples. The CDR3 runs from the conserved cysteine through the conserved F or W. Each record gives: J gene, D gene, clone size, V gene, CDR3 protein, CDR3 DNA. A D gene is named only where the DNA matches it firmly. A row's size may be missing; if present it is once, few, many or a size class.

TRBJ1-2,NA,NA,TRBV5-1,CASSSGFGYGYTF,TGCGCCAGCAGCTCGGGTTTTGGCTATGGCTACACCTTC
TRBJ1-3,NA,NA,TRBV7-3,CASSAGRPGDTIYF,TGTGCCAGCAGCGCGGGACGACCTGGGGACACCATATATTTT
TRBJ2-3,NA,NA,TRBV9,CASTSGAGVRDTQYF,TGTGCCAGCACTTCAGGGGCGGGAGTCAGAGATACGCAGTATTTT
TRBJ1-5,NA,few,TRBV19,CASSIVRGNQPQHF,TGTGCCAGTAGTATAGTTCGGGGAAATCAGCCCCAGCATTTT
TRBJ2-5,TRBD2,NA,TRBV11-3,CASSPGWGSGERGQETQYF,TGTGCCAGCAGCCCCGGTTGGGGTAGCGGGGAGCGGGGGCAAGAGACCCAGTACTTC
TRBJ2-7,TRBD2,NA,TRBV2,CATTSGRIYEQYF,TGTGCCACTACTAGCGGGAGAATCTACGAGCAGTACTTC
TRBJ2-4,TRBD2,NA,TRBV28,CASTDGGIGAKNIQYF,TGTGCCAGCACCGACGGGGGGATTGGGGCCAAAAACATTCAGTACTTC
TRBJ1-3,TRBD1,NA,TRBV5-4,CASSPETGAGNTIYF,TGTGCCAGCAGCCCGGAGACAGGGGCTGGAAACACCATATATTTT
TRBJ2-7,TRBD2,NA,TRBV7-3,CASSRTSGSKEQYF,TGTGCCAGCAGCCGGACTAGCGGGAGTAAGGAGCAGTACTTC
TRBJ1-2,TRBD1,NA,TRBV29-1,CSVDQGATRGGYTF,TGCAGCGTTGATCAGGGGGCCACGCGGGGAGGCTACACCTTC
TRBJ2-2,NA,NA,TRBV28,CASSGTGESGTGELFF,TGTGCCAGCAGTGGGACCGGGGAGTCGGGGACCGGGGAGCTGTTTTTT
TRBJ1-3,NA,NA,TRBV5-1,CASSTEGTSRAGNTIYF,TGCGCCAGCAGCACCGAAGGGACCTCCCGGGCTGGAAACACCATATATTTT
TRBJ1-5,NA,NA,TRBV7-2,CASSLVQGSNQPQHF,TGTGCCAGCAGCTTAGTACAAGGTAGCAATCAGCCCCAGCATTTT
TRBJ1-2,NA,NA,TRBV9,CASSVDHGGAGYGYTF,TGTGCCAGCAGCGTAGACCACGGAGGGGCGGGCTATGGCTACACCTTC
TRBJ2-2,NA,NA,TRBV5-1,CASSFEPPYRFPTTGELFF,TGCGCCAGCAGCTTTGAACCTCCTTACAGGTTCCCTACCACCGGGGAGCTGTTTTTT
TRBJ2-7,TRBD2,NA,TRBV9,CASSVGTSGRNSYEQYF,TGTGCCAGCAGCGTAGGGACTAGCGGGCGCAATTCCTACGAGCAGTACTTC
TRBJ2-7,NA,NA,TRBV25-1,CASGGTVSSYEQYF,TGTGCCAGCGGAGGGACGGTGAGCTCCTACGAGCAGTACTTC
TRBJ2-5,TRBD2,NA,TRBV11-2,CASSARGLAGAETQYF,TGTGCCAGCAGCGCCCGGGGACTAGCGGGAGCAGAGACCCAGTACTTC
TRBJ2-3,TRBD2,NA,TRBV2,CATNLGLAGSVDTQYF,TGTGCCACGAACCTGGGACTAGCGGGATCTGTGGATACGCAGTATTTT
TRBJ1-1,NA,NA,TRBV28,CASRRYTQGVRNTEAFF,TGTGCCAGCAGGCGATATACCCAGGGTGTTAGGAACACTGAAGCTTTCTTT
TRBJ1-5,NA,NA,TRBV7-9,CASSLGPDQPQHF,TGTGCCAGCAGCTTAGGGCCAGATCAGCCCCAGCATTTT
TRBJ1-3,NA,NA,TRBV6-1,CASSEIVLSSGNTIYF,TGTGCCAGCAGTGAAATTGTCCTGAGCTCTGGAAACACCATATATTTT
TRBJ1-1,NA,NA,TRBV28,CASSIPHKNTEAFF,TGTGCCAGCAGTATCCCCCATAAGAACACTGAAGCTTTCTTT
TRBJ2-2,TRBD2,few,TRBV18,CASPRDYSNTGELFF,TGTGCCAGCCCACGGGACTACTCTAACACCGGGGAGCTGTTTTTT
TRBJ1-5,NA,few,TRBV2,CASSPGTRGQPQHF,TGTGCCAGCAGTCCCGGGACTCGCGGTCAGCCCCAGCATTTT
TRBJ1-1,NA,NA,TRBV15,CATSRYRVPHTEAFF,TGTGCCACCAGCAGATACAGGGTCCCGCACACTGAAGCTTTCTTT
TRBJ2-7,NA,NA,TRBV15,CATSRSRVYEQYF,TGTGCCACCAGCAGGTCCAGGGTCTACGAGCAGTACTTC
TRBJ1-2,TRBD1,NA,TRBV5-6,CASSLGAGGANYGYTF,TGTGCCAGCAGCTTGGGAGCAGGGGGCGCTAACTATGGCTACACCTTC
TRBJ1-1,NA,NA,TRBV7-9,CASSPRLRTEAFF,TGTGCCAGCAGCCCCCGACTAAGGACTGAAGCTTTCTTT
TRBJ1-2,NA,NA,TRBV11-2,CASSSASGVPGGYTF,TGTGCCAGCAGCTCCGCATCAGGGGTACCGGGAGGCTACACCTTC
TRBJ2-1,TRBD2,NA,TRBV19,CASSGGTSGRGRNEQFF,TGTGCCAGTAGTGGGGGGACTAGCGGGAGAGGACGCAATGAGCAGTTCTTC
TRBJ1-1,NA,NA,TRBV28,CASSPAGDLSETEAFF,TGTGCCAGCAGCCCCGCAGGGGATTTAAGTGAAACTGAAGCTTTCTTT
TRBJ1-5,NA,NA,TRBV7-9,CASSESRSNQPQHF,TGTGCCAGCAGCGAAAGTAGGAGCAATCAGCCCCAGCATTTT
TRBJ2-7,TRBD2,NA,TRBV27,CASSTIRTSGRYEQYF,TGTGCCAGCAGTACAATACGGACTAGCGGGCGGTACGAGCAGTACTTC
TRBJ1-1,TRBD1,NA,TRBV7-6,CASSSTGTALEAFF,TGTGCCAGCAGCAGTACCGGGACAGCACTTGAAGCTTTCTTT
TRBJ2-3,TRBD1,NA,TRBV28,CASGPGTGKDTQYF,TGTGCCAGCGGCCCCGGGACAGGGAAGGATACGCAGTATTTT
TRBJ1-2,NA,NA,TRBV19,CASSIRLLSAGLPNYGYTF,TGTGCCAGTAGTATCCGTTTGTTGAGTGCAGGCCTACCTAACTATGGCTACACCTTC
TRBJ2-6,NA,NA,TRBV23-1,CASSQPLGRGKVGANVLTF,TGCGCCAGCAGTCAACCTTTGGGGAGGGGGAAGGTTGGGGCCAACGTCCTGACTTTC
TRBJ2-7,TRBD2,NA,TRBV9,CASSPSGRFEQYF,TGTGCCAGCAGCCCCAGCGGGAGGTTCGAGCAGTACTTC
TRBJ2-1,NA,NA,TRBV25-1,CASSDGAGSYNEQFF,TGTGCCAGCAGTGACGGGGCGGGAAGCTACAATGAGCAGTTCTTC
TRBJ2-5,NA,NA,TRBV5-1,CASSLAGGPGEQETQYF,TGCGCCAGCAGCTTGGCAGGGGGGCCAGGAGAGCAAGAGACCCAGTACTTC
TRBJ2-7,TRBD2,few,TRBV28,CASSFLASGPYEQYF,TGTGCCAGCAGTTTCTTGGCTAGCGGACCCTACGAGCAGTACTTC
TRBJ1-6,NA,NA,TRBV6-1,CASSEVRRIRNSPLHF,TGTGCCAGCAGTGAAGTACGCAGGATACGGAATTCACCCCTCCACTTT
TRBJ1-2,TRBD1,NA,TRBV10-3,CAISEVAGGFNYGYTF,TGTGCCATCAGTGAAGTGGCAGGGGGGTTCAACTATGGCTACACCTTC
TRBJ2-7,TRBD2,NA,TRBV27,CASSLYGGRTYEQYF,TGTGCCAGCAGTTTATATGGCGGGAGAACCTACGAGCAGTACTTC
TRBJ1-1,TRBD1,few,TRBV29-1,CSVKTGRETEAFF,TGCAGCGTTAAGACAGGGCGCGAGACTGAAGCTTTCTTT
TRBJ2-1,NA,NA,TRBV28,CASSSTNEQFF,TGTGCCAGCAGTTCAACCAATGAGCAGTTCTTC
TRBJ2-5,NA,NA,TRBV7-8,CASSLASGRGLTSGQETQYF,TGTGCCAGCAGCTTAGCATCAGGCAGGGGGCTAACTAGCGGCCAAGAGACCCAGTACTTC
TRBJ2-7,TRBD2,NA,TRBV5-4,CASSVGSGRTSEQYF,TGTGCCAGCAGCGTCGGTAGCGGGAGGACGAGCGAGCAGTACTTC
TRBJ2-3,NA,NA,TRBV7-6,CASSAGPGSSTDTQYF,TGTGCCAGCAGCGCCGGTCCGGGCTCTAGCACAGATACGCAGTATTTT
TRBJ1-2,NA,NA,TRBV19,CASSLSNYGYTF,TGTGCCAGTAGTCTCAGTAACTATGGCTACACCTTC
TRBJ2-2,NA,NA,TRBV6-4,CASSDRYPTGELFF,TGTGCCAGCAGTGACAGGTATCCAACAGGGGAGCTGTTTTTT
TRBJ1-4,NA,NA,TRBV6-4,CASRPGPGEKLFF,TGTGCCAGCAGGCCGGGGCCCGGCGAAAAACTGTTTTTT
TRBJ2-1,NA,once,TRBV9,CASSVGGRGVGEQFF,TGTGCCAGCAGCGTTGGGGGGAGAGGAGTCGGTGAGCAGTTCTTC
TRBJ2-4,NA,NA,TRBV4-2,CASSQEVAGGTKNIQYF,TGTGCCAGCAGCCAAGAGGTGGCAGGGGGGACCAAAAACATTCAGTACTTC